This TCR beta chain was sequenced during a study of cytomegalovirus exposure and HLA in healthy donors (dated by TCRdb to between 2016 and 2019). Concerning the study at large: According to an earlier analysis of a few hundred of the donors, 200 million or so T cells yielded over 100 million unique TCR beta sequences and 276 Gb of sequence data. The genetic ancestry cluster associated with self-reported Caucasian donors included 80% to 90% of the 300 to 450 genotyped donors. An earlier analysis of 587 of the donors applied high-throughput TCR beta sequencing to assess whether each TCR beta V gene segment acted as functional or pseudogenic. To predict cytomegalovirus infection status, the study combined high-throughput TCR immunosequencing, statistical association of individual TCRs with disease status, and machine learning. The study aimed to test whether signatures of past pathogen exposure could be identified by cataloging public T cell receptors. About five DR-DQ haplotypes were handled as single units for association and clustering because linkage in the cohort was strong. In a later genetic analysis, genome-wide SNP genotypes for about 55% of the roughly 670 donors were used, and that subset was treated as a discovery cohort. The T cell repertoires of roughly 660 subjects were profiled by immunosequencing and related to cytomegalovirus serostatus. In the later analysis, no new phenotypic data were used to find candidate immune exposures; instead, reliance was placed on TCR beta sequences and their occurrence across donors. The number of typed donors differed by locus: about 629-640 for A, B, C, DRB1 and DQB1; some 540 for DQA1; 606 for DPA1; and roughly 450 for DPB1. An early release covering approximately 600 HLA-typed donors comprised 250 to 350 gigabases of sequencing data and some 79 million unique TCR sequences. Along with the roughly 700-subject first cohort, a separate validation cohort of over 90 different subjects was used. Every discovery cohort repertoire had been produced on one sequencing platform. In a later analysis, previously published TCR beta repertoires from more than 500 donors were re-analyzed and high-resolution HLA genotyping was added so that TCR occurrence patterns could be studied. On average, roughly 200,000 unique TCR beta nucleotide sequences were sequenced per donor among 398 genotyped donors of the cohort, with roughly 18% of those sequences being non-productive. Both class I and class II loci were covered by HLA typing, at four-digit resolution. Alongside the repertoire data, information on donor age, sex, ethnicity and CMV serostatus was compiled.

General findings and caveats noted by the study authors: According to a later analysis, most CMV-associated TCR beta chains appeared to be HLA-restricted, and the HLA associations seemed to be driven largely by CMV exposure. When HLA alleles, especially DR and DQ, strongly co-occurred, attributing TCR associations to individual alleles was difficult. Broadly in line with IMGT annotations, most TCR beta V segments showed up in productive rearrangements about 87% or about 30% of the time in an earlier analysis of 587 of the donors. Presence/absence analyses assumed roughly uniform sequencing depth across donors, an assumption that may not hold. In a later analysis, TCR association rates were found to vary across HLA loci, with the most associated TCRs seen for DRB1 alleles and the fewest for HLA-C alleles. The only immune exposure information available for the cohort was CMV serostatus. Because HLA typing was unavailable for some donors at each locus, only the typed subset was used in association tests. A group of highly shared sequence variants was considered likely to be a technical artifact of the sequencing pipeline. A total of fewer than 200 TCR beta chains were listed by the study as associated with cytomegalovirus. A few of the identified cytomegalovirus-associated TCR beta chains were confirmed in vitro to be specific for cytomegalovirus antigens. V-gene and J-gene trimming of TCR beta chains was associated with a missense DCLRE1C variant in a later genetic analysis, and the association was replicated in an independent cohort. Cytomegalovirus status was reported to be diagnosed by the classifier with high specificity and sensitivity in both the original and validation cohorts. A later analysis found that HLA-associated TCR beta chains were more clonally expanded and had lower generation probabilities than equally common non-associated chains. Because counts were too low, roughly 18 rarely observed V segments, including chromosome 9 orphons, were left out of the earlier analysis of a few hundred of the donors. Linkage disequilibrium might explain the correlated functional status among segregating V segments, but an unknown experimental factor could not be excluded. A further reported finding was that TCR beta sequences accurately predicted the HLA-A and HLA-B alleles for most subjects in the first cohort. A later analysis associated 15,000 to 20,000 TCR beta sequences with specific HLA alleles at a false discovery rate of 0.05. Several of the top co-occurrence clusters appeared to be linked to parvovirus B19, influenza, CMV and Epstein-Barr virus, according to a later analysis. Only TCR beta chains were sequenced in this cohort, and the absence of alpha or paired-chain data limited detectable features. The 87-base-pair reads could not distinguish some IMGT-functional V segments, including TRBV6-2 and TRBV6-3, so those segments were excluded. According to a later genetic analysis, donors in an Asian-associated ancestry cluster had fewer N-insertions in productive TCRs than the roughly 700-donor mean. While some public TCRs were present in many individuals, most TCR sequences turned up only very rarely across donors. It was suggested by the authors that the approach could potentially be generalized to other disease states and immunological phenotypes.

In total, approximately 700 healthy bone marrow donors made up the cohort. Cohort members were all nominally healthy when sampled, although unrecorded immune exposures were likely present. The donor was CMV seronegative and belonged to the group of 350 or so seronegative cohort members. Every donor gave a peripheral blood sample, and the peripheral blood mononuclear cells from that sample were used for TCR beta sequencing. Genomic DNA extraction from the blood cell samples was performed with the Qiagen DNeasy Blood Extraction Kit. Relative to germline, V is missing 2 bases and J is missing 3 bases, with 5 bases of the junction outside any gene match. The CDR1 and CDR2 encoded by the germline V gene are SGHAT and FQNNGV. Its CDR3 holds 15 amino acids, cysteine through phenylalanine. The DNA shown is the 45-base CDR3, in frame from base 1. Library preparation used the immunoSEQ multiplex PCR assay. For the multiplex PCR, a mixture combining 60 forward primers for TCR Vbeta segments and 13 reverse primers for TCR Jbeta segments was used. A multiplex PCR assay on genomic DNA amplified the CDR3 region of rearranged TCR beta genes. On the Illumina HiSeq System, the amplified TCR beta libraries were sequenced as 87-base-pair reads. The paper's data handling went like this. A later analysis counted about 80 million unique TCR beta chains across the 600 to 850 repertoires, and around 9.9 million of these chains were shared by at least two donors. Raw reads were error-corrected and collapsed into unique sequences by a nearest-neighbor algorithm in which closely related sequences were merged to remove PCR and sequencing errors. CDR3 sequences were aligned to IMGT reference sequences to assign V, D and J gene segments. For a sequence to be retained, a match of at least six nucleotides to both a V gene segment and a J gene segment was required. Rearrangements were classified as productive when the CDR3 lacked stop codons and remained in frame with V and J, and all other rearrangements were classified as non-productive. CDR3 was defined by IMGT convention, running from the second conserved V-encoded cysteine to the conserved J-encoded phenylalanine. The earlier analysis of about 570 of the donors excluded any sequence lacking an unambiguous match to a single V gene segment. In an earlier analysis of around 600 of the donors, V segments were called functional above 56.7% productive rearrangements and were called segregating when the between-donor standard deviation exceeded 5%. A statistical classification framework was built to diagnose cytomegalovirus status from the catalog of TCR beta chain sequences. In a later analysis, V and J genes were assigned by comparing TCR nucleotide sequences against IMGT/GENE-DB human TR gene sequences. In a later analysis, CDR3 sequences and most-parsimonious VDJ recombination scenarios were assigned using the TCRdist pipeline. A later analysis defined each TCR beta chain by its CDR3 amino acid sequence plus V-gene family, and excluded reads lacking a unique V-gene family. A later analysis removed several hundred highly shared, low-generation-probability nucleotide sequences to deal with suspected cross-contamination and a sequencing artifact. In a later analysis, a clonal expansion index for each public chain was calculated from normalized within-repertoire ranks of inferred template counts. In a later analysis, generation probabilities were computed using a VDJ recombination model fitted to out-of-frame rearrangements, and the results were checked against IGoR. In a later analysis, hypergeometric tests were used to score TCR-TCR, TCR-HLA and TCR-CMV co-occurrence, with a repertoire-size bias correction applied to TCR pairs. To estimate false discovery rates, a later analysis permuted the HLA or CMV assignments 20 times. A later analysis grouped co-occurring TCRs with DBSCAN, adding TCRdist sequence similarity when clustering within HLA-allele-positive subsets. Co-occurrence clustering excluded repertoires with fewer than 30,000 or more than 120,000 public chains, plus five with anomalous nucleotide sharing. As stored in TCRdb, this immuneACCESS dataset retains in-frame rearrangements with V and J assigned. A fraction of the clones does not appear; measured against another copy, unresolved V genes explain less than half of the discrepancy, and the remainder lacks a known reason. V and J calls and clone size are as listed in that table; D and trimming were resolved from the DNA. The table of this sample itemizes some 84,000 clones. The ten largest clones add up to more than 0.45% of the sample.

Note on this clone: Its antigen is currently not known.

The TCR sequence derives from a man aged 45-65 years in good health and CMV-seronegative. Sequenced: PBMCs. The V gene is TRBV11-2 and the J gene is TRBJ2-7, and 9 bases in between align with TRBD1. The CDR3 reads CASSLSGQGNYEQYF. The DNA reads TGTGCCAGCAGCTTATCGGGACAGGGTAACTACGAGCAGTACTTC.